This T cell receptor beta chain originates from a study of CD8 T cells in Susac syndrome (dated by TCRdb to about 2019). General notes on the study: Repertoire sequencing was used to test whether CD8+ T cell activation and differentiation in Susac syndrome was antigen driven. Clonality of the CD8+ T cell repertoire was compared between roughly twelve healthy donors, approximately 14 Susac syndrome patients and some 15 multiple sclerosis patients.

High-throughput TCR beta sequencing profiled peripheral blood CD8+ and CD4+ T cells from healthy donors, Susac syndrome patients and multiple sclerosis patients. The multiple sclerosis controls were treatment-naive patients whose relapsing-remitting disease, either stable or active, fulfilled the revised McDonald criteria. Bulk CD8+ and CD4+ T cells were purified by magnetic negative isolation, whereas CD8+ TEMRA cells were enriched by FACS. Blood was collected in EDTA tubes and processed within 24 hours, with PBMCs isolated through density gradient centrifugation. PBMCs intended for TCR sequencing were cryopreserved in liquid nitrogen and were subsequently thawed in a 37 degrees C water bath. A purity of at least 90% was achieved for sorted or isolated CD4+, CD8+ and CD8+ TEMRA cells. Of note for this clonotype: The antigen it recognizes is unknown. Base quality data are lacking; no much larger clone is found one base away.

Per the germline V gene, SQVTM is the CDR1 and ANQGSEA is the CDR2. V loses 7 bases of germline sequence and J loses 4 bases, and the interval between the two ends is 13 bases. There are 12 amino acids in the CDR3, from cysteine to phenylalanine inclusive. CDR3 DNA is the only sequence kept; it has 36 bases, read in frame from the first base. Here is what the overall study found, with its caveats: The study acknowledged that relatively few individuals were included in the TCR sequencing and HLA analysis.

RNA was extracted using the RNeasy kit, and about 0.5 to 1 microgram was reverse transcribed with random hexamers. TCR beta CDR3 regions were amplified with the immunoSEQ multiplex PCR assay covering 54 Vbeta and 13 Jbeta segments. Bias from PCR amplification was corrected by using a synthetic template baseline for primer optimization and for computational correction. The original methods were these. Reads were assigned to V, D and J genes according to IMGT and analyzed in immunoSEQ Analyzer, with only productive sequences retained. To calculate clonality, Shannon entropy was normalized by log2 of the number of productive unique sequences and then subtracted from one. For each patient and control, public and private clones were evaluated within the 100 most prevalent clones. Clones were defined as Susac-specific if absent from the healthy and MS cohorts, from around 1,000 published viral clones and from other ImmuneACCESS disease sequences. The raw public data were reprocessed by TCRdb itself: fastp quality trimming at Q25, MiXCR clonotype calling, in-frame beta chains only. Rows matching on CDR3 protein sequence are summarized as one entry with the most common DNA and genes. The V and J calls shown here were made by TCRdb, not taken from the authors' results. The sample table records fewer than 200,000 distinct CDR3 sequences; about 95% of these occur just once. In total, the top ten clones hold roughly 0.16% of the sample.

This sequence uses TRBV29-1 and TRBJ1-1; the D gene cannot be resolved reliably. The sequence was obtained from a human donor with multiple sclerosis. The sample consisted of CD8+ T cells from PBMCs. The base sequence is TGCAGCGCTGGGAGGGAATTCACTGAAGCTTTCTTT. This sequence encodes CSAGREFTEAFF.